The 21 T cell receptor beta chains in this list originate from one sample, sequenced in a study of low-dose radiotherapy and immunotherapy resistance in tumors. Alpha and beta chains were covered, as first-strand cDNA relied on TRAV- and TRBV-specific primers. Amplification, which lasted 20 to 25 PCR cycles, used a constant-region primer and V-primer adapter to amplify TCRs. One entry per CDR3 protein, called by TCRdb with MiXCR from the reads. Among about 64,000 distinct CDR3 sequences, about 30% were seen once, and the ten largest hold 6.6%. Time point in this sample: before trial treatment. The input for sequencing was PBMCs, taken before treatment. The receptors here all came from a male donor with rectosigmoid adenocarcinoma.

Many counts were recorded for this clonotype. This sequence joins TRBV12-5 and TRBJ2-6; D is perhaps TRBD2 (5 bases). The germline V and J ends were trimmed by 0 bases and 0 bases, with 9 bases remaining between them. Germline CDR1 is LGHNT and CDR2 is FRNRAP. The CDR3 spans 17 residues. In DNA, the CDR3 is TGTGCTAGTGGTTTGGTACTTGAGGGCTCTGGGGCCAACGTCCTGACTTTC. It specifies CASGLVLEGSGANVLTF. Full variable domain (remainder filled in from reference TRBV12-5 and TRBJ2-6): DARVTQTPRHKVTEMGQEVTMRCQPILGHNTVFWYRQTMMQGLELLAYFRNRAPLDDSGMPKDRFSAEMPDATLATLKIQPSEPRDSAVYFCASGLVLEGSGANVLTFGAGSRLTVL.

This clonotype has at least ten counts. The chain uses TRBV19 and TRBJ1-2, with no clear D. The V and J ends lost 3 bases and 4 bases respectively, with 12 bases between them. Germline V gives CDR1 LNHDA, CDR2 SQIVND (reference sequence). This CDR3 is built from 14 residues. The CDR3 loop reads CASSIAGRIYGYTF. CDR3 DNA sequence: TGTGCCAGTAGTATCGCTGGACGGATCTATGGCTACACCTTC.

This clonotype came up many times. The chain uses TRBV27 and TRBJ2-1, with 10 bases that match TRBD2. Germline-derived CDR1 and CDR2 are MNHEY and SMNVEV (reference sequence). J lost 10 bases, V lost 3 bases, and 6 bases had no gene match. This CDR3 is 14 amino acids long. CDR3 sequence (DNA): TGTGCCAGCAGTTTTAGGCTAGCGGGAGACGAGCAGTTCTTC. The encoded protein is CASSFRLAGDEQFF.

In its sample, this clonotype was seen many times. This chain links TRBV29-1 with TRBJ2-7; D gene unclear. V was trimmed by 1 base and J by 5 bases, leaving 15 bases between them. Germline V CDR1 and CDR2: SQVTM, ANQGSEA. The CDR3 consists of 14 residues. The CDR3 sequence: CSVEGHSTGNEQYF. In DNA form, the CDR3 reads TGCAGCGTTGAAGGCCACAGCACGGGCAACGAGCAGTACTTC.

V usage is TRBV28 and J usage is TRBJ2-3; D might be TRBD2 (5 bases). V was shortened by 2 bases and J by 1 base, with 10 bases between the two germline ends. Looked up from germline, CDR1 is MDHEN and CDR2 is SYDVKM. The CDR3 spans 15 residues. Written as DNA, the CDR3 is TGTGCCAGCAGTTTAGGGCTAGCCGGCACAGATACGCAGTATTTT. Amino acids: CASSLGLAGTDTQYF.

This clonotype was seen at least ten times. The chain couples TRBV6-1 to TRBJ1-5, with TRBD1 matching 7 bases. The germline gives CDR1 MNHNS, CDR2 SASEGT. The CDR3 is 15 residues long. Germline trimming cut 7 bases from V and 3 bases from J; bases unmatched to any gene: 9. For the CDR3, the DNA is TGTGCCAGCACGGGAGGGGGCGCGAACAATCAGCCCCAGCATTTT. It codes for CASTGGGANNQPQHF.

The CDR3 loop is CASSQGGRDEKLFF. For the CDR3, the DNA is TGTGCCAGCAGTCAAGGGGGTAGGGATGAAAAACTGTTTTTT. The chain couples TRBV28 to TRBJ1-4; tentatively, D is TRBD1 (6 bases). V dropped 5 bases and J dropped 6 bases, with 13 bases sitting between them. CDR3 length equals 14 residues. Germline V gives CDR1 MDHEN, CDR2 SYDVKM.

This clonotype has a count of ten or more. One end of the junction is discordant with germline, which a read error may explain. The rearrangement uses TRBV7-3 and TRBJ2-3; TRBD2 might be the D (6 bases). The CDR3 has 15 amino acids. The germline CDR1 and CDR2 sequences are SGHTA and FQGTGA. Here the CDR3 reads CATSLSGLSTDTQYF. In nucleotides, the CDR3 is TGTGCCACCAGCCTTAGCGGCCTTAGCACAGATACGCAGTATTTT.

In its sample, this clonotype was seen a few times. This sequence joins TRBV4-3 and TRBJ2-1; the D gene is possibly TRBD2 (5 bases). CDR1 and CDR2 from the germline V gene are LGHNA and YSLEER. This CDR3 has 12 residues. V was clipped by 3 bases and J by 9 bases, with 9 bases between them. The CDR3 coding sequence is TGCGCCAGCAGCCAGGCGAGCGGTGAGCAGTTCTTC. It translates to CASSQASGEQFF.

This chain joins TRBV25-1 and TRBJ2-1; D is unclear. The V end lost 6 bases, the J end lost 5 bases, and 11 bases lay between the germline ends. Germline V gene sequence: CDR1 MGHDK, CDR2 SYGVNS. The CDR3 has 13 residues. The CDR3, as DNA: TGTGCCAGCAGGGGCCACTTCAACAATGAGCAGTTCTTC. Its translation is CASRGHFNNEQFF.

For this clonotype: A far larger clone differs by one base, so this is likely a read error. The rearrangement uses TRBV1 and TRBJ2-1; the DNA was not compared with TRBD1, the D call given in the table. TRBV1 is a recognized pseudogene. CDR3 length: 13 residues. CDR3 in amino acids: CASSQGQYDEQFF. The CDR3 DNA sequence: TGCGCCAGCAGCCAAGGACAGTACGATGAGCAGTTCTTC.

The CDR3 sequence: CASSEAGGGYTF. CDR3 in DNA: TGTGCCAGCAGTGAGGCCGGGGGTGGCTACACCTTC. The V and J genes are TRBV2 and TRBJ1-2; TRBD1 might be the D (5 bases). CDR3 length: 12 residues. Germline assignment: CDR1 SNHLY and CDR2 FYNNEI. The V and J ends lost 3 bases and 7 bases respectively, with 9 bases between them.

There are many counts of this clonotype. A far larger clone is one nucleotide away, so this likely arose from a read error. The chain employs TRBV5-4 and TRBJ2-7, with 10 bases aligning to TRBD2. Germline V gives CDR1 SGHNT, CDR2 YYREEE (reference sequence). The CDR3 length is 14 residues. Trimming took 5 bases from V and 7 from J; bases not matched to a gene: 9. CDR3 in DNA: TGTGCCAGCAGGGCTAGCGGGAGCTGGAATGAGCAGTACTTC. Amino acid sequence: CASRASGSWNEQYF.

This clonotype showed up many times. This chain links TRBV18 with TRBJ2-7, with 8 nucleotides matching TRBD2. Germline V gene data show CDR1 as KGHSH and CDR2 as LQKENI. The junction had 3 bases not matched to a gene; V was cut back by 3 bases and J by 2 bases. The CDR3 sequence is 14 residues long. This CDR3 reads CASSPTSETYEQYF. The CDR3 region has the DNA TGTGCCAGCTCACCGACTAGCGAAACCTACGAGCAGTACTTC.

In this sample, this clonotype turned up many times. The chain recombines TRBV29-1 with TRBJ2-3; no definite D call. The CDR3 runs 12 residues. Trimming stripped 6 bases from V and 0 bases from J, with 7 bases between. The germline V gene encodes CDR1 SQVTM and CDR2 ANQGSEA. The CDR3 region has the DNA TGCAGCGTCGGGCTAAGCACAGATACGCAGTATTTT. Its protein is CSVGLSTDTQYF.

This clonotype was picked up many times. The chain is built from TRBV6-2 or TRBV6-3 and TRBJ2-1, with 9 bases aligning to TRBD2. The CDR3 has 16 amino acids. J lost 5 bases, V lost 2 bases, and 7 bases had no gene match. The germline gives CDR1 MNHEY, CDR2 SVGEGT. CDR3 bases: TGTGCCAGCAGTTACAATAGCGGGAGCAACCACAATGAGCAGTTCTTC. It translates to CASSYNSGSNHNEQFF.

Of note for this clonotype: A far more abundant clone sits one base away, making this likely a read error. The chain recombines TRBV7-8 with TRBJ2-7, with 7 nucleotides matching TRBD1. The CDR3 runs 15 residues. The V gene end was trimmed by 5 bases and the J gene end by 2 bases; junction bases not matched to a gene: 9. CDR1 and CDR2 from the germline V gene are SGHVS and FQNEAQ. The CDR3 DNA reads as TGTGCCAGCAGCACCCTAACAGGGGTCGCCTACGAGCAGTACTTC. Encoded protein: CASSTLTGVAYEQYF.

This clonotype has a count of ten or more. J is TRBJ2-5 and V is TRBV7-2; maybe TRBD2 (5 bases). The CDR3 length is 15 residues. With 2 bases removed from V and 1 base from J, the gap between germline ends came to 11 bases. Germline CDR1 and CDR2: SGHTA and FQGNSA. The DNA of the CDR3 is TGTGCCAGCAGCTTAAGGGCTAGCCGCCAAGAGACCCAGTACTTC. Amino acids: CASSLRASRQETQYF.

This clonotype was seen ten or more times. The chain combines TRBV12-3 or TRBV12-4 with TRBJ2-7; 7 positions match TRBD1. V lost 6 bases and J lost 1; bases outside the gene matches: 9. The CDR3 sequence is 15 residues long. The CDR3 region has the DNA TGTGCCAGCAGATCTGACAGGGCAGGGTCCTACGAGCAGTACTTC. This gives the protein CASRSDRAGSYEQYF.

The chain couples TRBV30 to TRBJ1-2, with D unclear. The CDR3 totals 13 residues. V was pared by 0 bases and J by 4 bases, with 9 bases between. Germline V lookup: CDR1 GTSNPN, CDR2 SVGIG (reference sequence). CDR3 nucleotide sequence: TGTGCCTGGAGTGTAATGAGAGCCTATGGCTACACCTTC. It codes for CAWSVMRAYGYTF.

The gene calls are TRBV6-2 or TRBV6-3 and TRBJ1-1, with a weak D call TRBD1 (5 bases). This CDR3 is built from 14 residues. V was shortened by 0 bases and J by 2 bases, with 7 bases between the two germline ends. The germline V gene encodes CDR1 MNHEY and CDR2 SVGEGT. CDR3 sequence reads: CASSYSGLNTEAFF. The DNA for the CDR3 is TGTGCCAGCAGTTACTCGGGACTAAACACTGAAGCTTTCTTT.